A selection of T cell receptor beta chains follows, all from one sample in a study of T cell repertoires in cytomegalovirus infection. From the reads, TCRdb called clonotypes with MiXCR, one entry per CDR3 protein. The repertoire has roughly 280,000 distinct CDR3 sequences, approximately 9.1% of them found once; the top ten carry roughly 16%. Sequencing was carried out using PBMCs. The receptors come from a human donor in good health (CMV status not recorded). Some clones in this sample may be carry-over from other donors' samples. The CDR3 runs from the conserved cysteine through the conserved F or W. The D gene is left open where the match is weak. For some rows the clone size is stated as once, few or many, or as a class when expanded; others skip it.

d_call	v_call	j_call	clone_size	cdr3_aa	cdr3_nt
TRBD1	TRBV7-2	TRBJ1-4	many	CASSLDRGRNEKLFF	TGTGCCAGCAGCCTGGACAGGGGGAGAAATGAAAAACTGTTTTTT
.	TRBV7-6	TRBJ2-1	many	CASSSRGGSYNEQFF	TGTGCCAGCAGCTCCCGAGGGGGCTCCTACAATGAGCAGTTCTTC
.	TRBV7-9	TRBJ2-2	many	CASSLAGHRATGELFF	TGTGCCAGCAGCTTAGCGGGACACCGAGCCACCGGGGAGCTGTTTTTT
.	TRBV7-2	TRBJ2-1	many	CASSLAGGAYNEQFF	TGTGCCAGCAGCTTAGCGGGAGGAGCGTACAATGAGCAGTTCTTC
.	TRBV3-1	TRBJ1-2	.	CASSQGQGQNYGYTF	TGTGCCAGCAGCCAAGGGCAGGGCCAGAACTATGGCTACACCTTC
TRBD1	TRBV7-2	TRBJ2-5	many	CASSPRDRGSETQYF	TGTGCCAGCAGCCCCCGGGACAGGGGATCAGAGACCCAGTACTTC
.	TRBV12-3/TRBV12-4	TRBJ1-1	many	CASRPGSPEAFF	TGTGCCAGCAGACCCGGGAGCCCTGAAGCTTTCTTT
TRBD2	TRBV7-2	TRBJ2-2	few	CASSRTSGELFF	TGTGCCAGCAGCCGGACTAGCGGGGAGCTGTTTTTT
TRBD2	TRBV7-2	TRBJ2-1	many	CASSLVDGRPYNEQFF	TGTGCCAGCAGCTTAGTAGACGGGAGGCCTTACAATGAGCAGTTCTTC
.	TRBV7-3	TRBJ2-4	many	CASSNRGGPGNIQYF	TGTGCCAGCAGCAATCGAGGGGGACCGGGAAACATTCAGTACTTC
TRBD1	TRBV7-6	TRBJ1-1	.	CASSLKVGTGGTEAFF	TGTGCCAGCAGCCTAAAAGTTGGGACAGGGGGCACTGAAGCTTTCTTT
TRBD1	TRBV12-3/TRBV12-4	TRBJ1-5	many	CASQGGGLSGNQPQHF	TGTGCCAGCCAGGGGGGCGGGTTAAGTGGCAATCAGCCCCAGCATTTT
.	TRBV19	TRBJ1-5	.	CASSIVDSDPNQPQHF	TGTGCCAGTAGTATAGTGGACAGCGACCCTAATCAGCCCCAGCATTTT
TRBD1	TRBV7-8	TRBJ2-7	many	CASSPSSGTGNPYEQYF	TGTGCCAGCAGCCCCTCCTCCGGGACAGGGAACCCCTACGAGCAGTACTTC
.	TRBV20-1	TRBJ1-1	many	CSARTPTPGLLNTEAFF	TGCAGTGCTAGAACACCTACTCCGGGACTCCTGAACACTGAAGCTTTCTTT
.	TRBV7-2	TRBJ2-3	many	CASSYNTDTQYF	TGTGCCAGCAGCTACAACACAGATACGCAGTATTTT
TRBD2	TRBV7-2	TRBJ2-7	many	CASSLGSSGSVQYF	TGTGCCAGCAGCTTAGGATCTAGCGGGAGTGTGCAGTACTTC
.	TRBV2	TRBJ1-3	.	CASTESGNTIYF	TGTGCCAGCACCGAGTCTGGAAACACCATATATTTT
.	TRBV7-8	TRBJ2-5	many	CASSLDGTPRETQYF	TGTGCCAGCAGCTTAGACGGGACCCCGAGGGAGACCCAGTACTTC
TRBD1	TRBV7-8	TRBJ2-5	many	CASSLVGQGQETQYF	TGTGCCAGCAGCTTGGTAGGACAGGGCCAAGAGACCCAGTACTTC
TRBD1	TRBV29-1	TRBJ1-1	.	CSVEARTGRTEAFF	TGCAGCGTTGAAGCCCGGACAGGGCGAACTGAAGCTTTCTTT
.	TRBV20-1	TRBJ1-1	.	CSGGGGAVSEAFF	TGCAGCGGCGGGGGGGGCGCGGTATCTGAAGCTTTCTTT
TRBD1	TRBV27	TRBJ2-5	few	CASGKPGGMETQYF	TGTGCCAGCGGAAAGCCAGGGGGAATGGAGACCCAGTACTTC
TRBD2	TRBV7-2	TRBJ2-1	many	CASSLAAGGYNEQFF	TGTGCCAGCAGCTTAGCGGCGGGGGGGTACAATGAGCAGTTCTTC
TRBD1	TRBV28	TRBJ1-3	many	CASSSDRGHGNTIYF	TGTGCCAGCAGCTCGGACAGGGGGCATGGAAACACCATATATTTT
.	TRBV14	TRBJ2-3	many	CASSLWGGPTDTQYF	TGTGCCAGCAGCCTATGGGGGGGGCCGACAGATACGCAGTATTTT
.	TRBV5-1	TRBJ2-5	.	CASSLVGDTQETQYF	TGCGCCAGCAGCTTGGTAGGGGATACTCAAGAGACCCAGTACTTC
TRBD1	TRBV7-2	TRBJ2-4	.	CASSFQGGSKNIQYF	TGTGCCAGCAGCTTTCAAGGGGGCTCCAAAAACATTCAGTACTTC
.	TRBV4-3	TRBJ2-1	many	CASSQEGNEQFF	TGCGCCAGCAGCCAAGAGGGTAATGAGCAGTTCTTC
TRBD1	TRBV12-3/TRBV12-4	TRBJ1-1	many	CASKTGGLNTEAFF	TGTGCCAGCAAAACAGGGGGTTTGAACACTGAAGCTTTCTTT
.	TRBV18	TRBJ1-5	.	CASSPGRLSNQPQHF	TGTGCCAGCTCACCGGGACGGTTGAGCAATCAGCCCCAGCATTTT
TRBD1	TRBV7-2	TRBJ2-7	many	CASSLVPDRGHEQYF	TGTGCCAGCAGCTTAGTTCCGGACAGGGGTCACGAGCAGTACTTC
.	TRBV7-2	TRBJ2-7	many	CASSFPGREYEQYF	TGTGCCAGCAGCTTTCCAGGGCGCGAATACGAGCAGTACTTC
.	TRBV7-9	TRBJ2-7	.	CASSLGDRREQYF	TGTGCCAGCAGCTTAGGAGACCGGAGAGAGCAGTACTTC
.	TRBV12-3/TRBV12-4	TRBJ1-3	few	CASSSGTRRSSGNTIYF	TGTGCCAGCAGCTCTGGGACGAGAAGGAGCTCTGGAAACACCATATATTTT
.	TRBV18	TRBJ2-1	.	CASSPGTFINEQFF	TGTGCCAGCTCACCCGGGACCTTTATCAATGAGCAGTTCTTC
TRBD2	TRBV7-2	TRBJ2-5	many	CASGTSGTGGQETQYF	TGTGCCAGCGGGACTAGCGGGACTGGTGGGCAAGAGACCCAGTACTTC
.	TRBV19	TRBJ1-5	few	CASSIPRHNQPQHF	TGTGCCAGTAGTATCCCCAGGCACAATCAGCCCCAGCATTTT
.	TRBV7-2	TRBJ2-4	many	CASRPEGRELNIQYF	TGTGCCAGCAGACCTGAGGGTCGGGAGTTAAACATTCAGTACTTC
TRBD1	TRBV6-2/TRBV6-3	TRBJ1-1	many	CASSSAGGGTEAFF	TGTGCCAGCAGTTCTGCAGGGGGCGGCACTGAAGCTTTCTTT
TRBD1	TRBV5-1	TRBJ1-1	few	CASSLDGQVGTEAFF	TGCGCCAGCAGCTTGGATGGACAGGTAGGGACTGAAGCTTTCTTT
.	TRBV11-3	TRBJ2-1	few	CASSSIGDEQFF	TGTGCCAGCAGCTCTATCGGGGATGAGCAGTTCTTC
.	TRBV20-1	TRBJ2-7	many	CSARGLTPSYEQYF	TGCAGTGCTAGAGGGCTCACGCCCTCCTACGAGCAGTACTTC
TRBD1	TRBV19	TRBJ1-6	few	CASKNTGGSPLHF	TGTGCCAGTAAAAATACAGGGGGCTCACCCCTCCACTTT
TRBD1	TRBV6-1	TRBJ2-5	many	CASRRDRGRQETQYF	TGTGCCAGCAGGAGGGACAGGGGGCGTCAAGAGACCCAGTACTTC
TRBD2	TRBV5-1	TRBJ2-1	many	CASSLELAGSYNEQFF	TGCGCCAGCAGCTTGGAGCTAGCGGGATCCTACAATGAGCAGTTCTTC
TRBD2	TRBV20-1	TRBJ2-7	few	CSARASGLAGGLTYEQYF	TGCAGTGCTAGGGCCTCGGGACTAGCGGGAGGTCTGACCTACGAGCAGTACTTC
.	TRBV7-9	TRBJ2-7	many	CASSLAGLAGYEQYF	TGTGCCAGCAGCTTGGCGGGACTGGCCGGGTACGAGCAGTACTTC
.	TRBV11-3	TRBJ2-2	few	CASSFLTGFGQQNTGELFF	TGTGCCAGCAGCTTTTTGACCGGGTTCGGACAGCAGAACACCGGGGAGCTGTTTTTT
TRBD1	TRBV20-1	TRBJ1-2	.	CSASPTGQVYTF	TGCAGTGCTTCTCCGACAGGGCAGGTCTACACCTTC
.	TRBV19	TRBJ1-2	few	CASSLSSGTDNYGYTF	TGTGCCAGTAGTCTATCTTCCGGGACCGACAACTATGGCTACACCTTC
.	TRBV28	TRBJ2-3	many	CASSSPGWKTDTQYF	TGTGCCAGCAGTTCCCCAGGGTGGAAGACAGATACGCAGTATTTT
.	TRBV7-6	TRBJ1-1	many	CASSSVRNTEAFF	TGTGCCAGCAGCTCGGTTAGAAACACTGAAGCTTTCTTT
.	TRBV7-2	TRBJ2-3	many	CASSFVGLDTQYF	TGTGCCAGCAGCTTCGTGGGGCTAGATACGCAGTATTTT